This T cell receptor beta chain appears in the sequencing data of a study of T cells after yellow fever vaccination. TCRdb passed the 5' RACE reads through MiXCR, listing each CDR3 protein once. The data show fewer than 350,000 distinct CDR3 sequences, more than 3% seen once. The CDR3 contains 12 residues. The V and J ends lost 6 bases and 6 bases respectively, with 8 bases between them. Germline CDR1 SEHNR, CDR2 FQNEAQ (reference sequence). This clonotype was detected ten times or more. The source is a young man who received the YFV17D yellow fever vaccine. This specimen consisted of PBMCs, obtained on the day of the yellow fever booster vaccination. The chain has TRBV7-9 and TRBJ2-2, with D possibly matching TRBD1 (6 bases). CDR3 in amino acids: CASRRQAGELFF. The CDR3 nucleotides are TGTGCCAGCAGGCGACAGGCCGGGGAGCTGTTTTTT.